The rows below give T cell receptor beta chains drawn from one sample of a study of T cells in Graves' hyperthyroidism and ophthalmopathy. MiXCR, run by TCRdb on the multiplex PCR reads, gives a single entry per CDR3 protein. The table lists about 250,000 distinct CDR3 sequences, around 25% of them singletons. Material for sequencing was blood. The receptor set was obtained from a woman between 40 and 50 years old with Graves' ophthalmopathy. Each CDR3 is given without its conserved first and last residue. Fields, in order: clone size, V gene, CDR3 protein. Part of the rows lack a size; the others show once, few, many or a class for expanded clones.

>many|TRBV6-5
ASRGQAGNTIY
>many|TRBV20-1
SARESGTQETQY
>-|TRBV20-1
SARGAGGWQETQY
>many|TRBV5-1
ASSPQGSSGNTIY
>many|TRBV28
ASSTLGRGGPDEETQY
>many|TRBV7-2
ASSAGFQYEQY
>many|TRBV28
ASSKEQGGDQPQH
>many|TRBV30
AWSDRVGYT
>few|TRBV12-3/TRBV12-4
ASSLERLATTF
>many|TRBV29-1
SVEGSGRSFGYEQY
>-|TRBV6-1
ASSLPDPFQETQY
>-|TRBV30
ASQPTSGPLETQY
>many|TRBV5-1
ASSLGAAENQYGYT
>-|TRBV28
ACRGDQGNLQY
>once|TRBV27
ASSLSTGIGTGELF
>many|TRBV5-1
ASGRGAVNTEAF
>many|TRBV11-1
ASSLTGTRNPLTYEQY
>-|TRBV12-3/TRBV12-4
ASGRGVEPQH
>many|TRBV5-1
ASSVTSGATGELF
>-|TRBV2
ASRGTAGTGELF
>few|TRBV7-2
ASSSTLSYEQY
>many|TRBV29-1
SGGDTEAF
>many|TRBV25-1
ASSPPGNTIY
>-|TRBV20-1
SAGDLQGGEAF
>-|TRBV6-2/TRBV6-3
ASSYVGWAGQETQY
>many|TRBV4-1
ASSQEQGNQPQH
>-|TRBV27
ASSLRSPYQETQY
>many|TRBV20-1
SARYGQGKAEQY
>-|TRBV7-2
ASSSVLVGSYT
>many|TRBV12-3/TRBV12-4
ASSFRGETQY
>few|TRBV7-6
ASSSGTGWNTEAF
>many|TRBV6-1
ASRPALRGLSYGYT
>-|TRBV9
ASSVAGDYTGELF
>few|TRBV5-6
ASSSVGVNPNIQY
>many|TRBV2
ASSTGTRAYEQY
>many|TRBV4-2
ASRESQADNTGELF
>many|TRBV7-9
ASSAGHFPYGYT
>many|TRBV25-1
ASSEHPGLDYEQY
>many|TRBV5-1
ASTEGGVRKEAF
>many|TRBV20-1
SARGGGRSEAF
>few|TRBV11-1
ASSPGEPSNYGYT
>-|TRBV6-5
ASPYKEGRETQY
>many|TRBV6-5
ASSLQGWGYEQY
>-|TRBV20-1
SARGRLSETQY
>many|TRBV4-2
ASRSRQGRYEQY
>many|TRBV6-2/TRBV6-3
ASSYPWTSVGSYEQY
>many|TRBV4-2
ASSQEETVQNIQY
>many|TRBV28
ASSLPTAGAGEQY
>many|TRBV28
ASSSSFYGYT
>many|TRBV14
ASSQDPYPLLGGYT
>many|TRBV4-1
ASSHPLGQSYEQY
>once|TRBV29-1
SVEDNSYEQY
>many|TRBV6-5
ASSYGRETETQY
>many|TRBV11-1
ASSSARRGGSYEQY
>many|TRBV6-2/TRBV6-3
ASSDRQGSMNIQY